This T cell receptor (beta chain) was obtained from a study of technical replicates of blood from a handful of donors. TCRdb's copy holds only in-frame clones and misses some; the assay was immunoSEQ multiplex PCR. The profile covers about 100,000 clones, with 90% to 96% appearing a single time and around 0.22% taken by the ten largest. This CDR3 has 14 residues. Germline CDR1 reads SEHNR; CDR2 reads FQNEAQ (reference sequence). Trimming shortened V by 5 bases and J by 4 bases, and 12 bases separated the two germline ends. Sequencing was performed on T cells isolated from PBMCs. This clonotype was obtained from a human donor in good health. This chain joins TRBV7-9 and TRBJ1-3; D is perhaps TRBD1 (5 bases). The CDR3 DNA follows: TGTGCCAGCAGCCAGCAGGGAACCGGAAACACCATATATTTT. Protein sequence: CASSQQGTGNTIYF.